Below are 14 T cell receptor beta chains sequenced from a single sample in a study of T cell changes during pregnancy in multiple sclerosis. Repertoires were generated with immunoSEQ multiplex PCR, while TCRdb's copy carries only in-frame clones and drops some. In the table there are tens of thousands of clones, roughly 88% of which are singletons. This specimen consisted of peripheral blood, obtained in the second trimester of pregnancy. The receptors shown here come from a female donor in good health, enrolled as a control in a pregnancy study.

The chain recombines TRBV2 with TRBJ2-7; D perhaps matches TRBD2 (7 bases). V was trimmed by 4 bases and J by 2 bases, leaving 12 bases between them. Germline V gene lookup returns CDR1 SNHLY and CDR2 FYNNEI. CDR3 length: 14 residues. The CDR3: CASSAEGGPYEQYF. In DNA, the CDR3 is TGTGCCAGCAGTGCCGAGGGGGGGCCCTACGAGCAGTACTTC. Filled out from reference TRBV2 and TRBJ2-7, the complete variable domain reads EPEVTQTPSHQVTQMGQEVILRCVPISNHLYFYWYRQILGQKVEFLVSFYNNEISEKSEIFDDQFSVERPDGSNFTLKIRSTKLEDSAMYFCASSAEGGPYEQYFGPGTRLTVT.

The chain uses TRBV10-3 and TRBJ2-3; 12 bases are a match to TRBD2. This CDR3 has 17 residues. Trimming at V came to 0 bases and at J to 5 bases, leaving 6 bases not matched to a gene. Germline assignment: CDR1 ENHRY and CDR2 SYGVKD. CDR3 region: CAISESGQLAGGDTQYF. The CDR3 region has the DNA TGTGCCATCAGTGAGTCCGGCCAACTAGCGGGAGGAGATACGCAGTATTTT.

This rearrangement joins TRBV27 to TRBJ1-1; the match to TRBD1 covers 8 bases. CDR1 and CDR2 from the germline V gene are MNHEY and SMNVEV (reference sequence). J was trimmed by 3 bases and V by 6 bases; bases with no gene match: 15. The CDR3 contains 17 residues. The CDR3 sequence: CASRRGQGSLIDTEAFF. DNA for the CDR3: TGTGCCAGCAGACGAGGACAGGGTAGTTTAATAGACACTGAAGCTTTCTTT.

The chain carries TRBV9 and TRBJ1-1, with TRBD1 identical over 9 bases. Germline lookup yields CDR1 SGDLS and CDR2 YYNGEE. The CDR3 is 18 amino acids. V trimming: 1 base; J trimming: 1 base; junction bases outside the gene matches: 11. CDR3 sequence (DNA): TGTGCCAGCAGCGTATCCTTCGGGACAGGGAAACCGAACACTGAAGCTTTCTTT. Amino acids: CASSVSFGTGKPNTEAFF.

V gene TRBV19 combines with J gene TRBJ2-1, with D maybe TRBD1 (6 bases). This CDR3 spans 15 amino acids. The V gene lost 4 bases and the J gene lost 5 bases, with 15 bases spanning the gap. The germline gives CDR1 LNHDA, CDR2 SQIVND (reference sequence). Here the CDR3 DNA reads TGTGCCAGTAGTAGGGACACCCTTCTCGACAATGAGCAGTTCTTC. Translation gives CASSRDTLLDNEQFF. The whole variable domain, remainder taken from reference TRBV19 and TRBJ2-1, is DGGITQSPKYLFRKEGQNVTLSCEQNLNHDAMYWYRQDPGQGLRLIYYSQIVNDFQKGDIAEGYSVSREKKESFPLTVTSAQKNPTAFYLCASSRDTLLDNEQFFGPGTRLTVL.

J is TRBJ2-5 and V is TRBV28, with D possibly TRBD2 on 5 matching bases. The V gene lost 5 bases and the J gene lost 5 bases, with 18 bases spanning the gap. The CDR3 length is 15 residues. In germline, CDR1 is MDHEN, CDR2 SYDVKM. The CDR3 DNA sequence: TGTGCCAGCAGTATGTCGAGGGTGAGGAGGGAGACCCAGTACTTC. Its translation: CASSMSRVRRETQYF.

The chain links TRBV9 to TRBJ1-1; a possible D gene is TRBD1 (6 bases). The V gene's germline CDR1 is SGDLS and CDR2 YYNGEE. The CDR3 runs to 14 residues. Trimming shortened V by 3 bases and J by 1 base, and 10 bases separated the two germline ends. CDR3 in amino acids: CASSAGTPNTEAFF. The CDR3 DNA reads TGTGCCAGCAGCGCCGGGACACCGAACACTGAAGCTTTCTTT.

This clone was observed a single time. The V and J genes are TRBV19 and TRBJ2-7, with TRBD1 as a possible D gene (6 bases). The CDR3 is made up of 15 amino acids. Germline V lookup: CDR1 LNHDA, CDR2 SQIVND (reference sequence). The germline V and J ends were trimmed by 4 bases and 0 bases, with 13 bases remaining between them. DNA for the CDR3: TGTGCCAGTAGTAGAGGGGACACCCTCTCCTACGAGCAGTACTTC. It translates to CASSRGDTLSYEQYF.

This chain's CDR3 is CASSHGLSPLHF. The CDR3 DNA is TGTGCCAGCAGTCACGGACTCTCACCCCTCCACTTT. The rearrangement uses TRBV27 and TRBJ1-6; D is unresolved. This CDR3 has 12 amino acids. Germline loops: CDR1 MNHEY, CDR2 SMNVEV (reference sequence). Trimming removed 5 bases at V and 10 bases at J, with 9 bases between.

This clone was counted only a few times. The chain recombines TRBV5-1 with TRBJ2-1; maybe TRBD2 (5 bases). Trimming removed 4 bases at V and 11 bases at J, with 13 bases between. This CDR3 region has 12 residues. In germline, CDR1 is SGHRS, CDR2 YFSETQ. Here the CDR3 DNA reads TGCGCCAGCAGCATAGGACTCATCAAGCAGTTCTTC. Translated: CASSIGLIKQFF.

V gene TRBV7-9 combines with J gene TRBJ2-5; tentatively, D is TRBD1 (5 bases). Germline assignment: CDR1 SEHNR and CDR2 FQNEAQ (reference sequence). This CDR3 has 14 amino acids. V lost 1 base and J lost 0, with 6 bases in between. CDR3 in DNA: TGTGCCAGCAGCTTAGAGGGGTACCAAGAGACCCAGTACTTC. This encodes CASSLEGYQETQYF.

Only one count was recorded for this clone. The chain employs TRBV28 and TRBJ1-2; D unclear. V was pared by 3 bases and J by 8 bases, with 16 bases between. The germline V gene has CDR1 MDHEN and CDR2 SYDVKM. CDR3 length: 14 residues. The CDR3 loop is CASSFKPERVGYTF. The CDR3 DNA reads TGTGCCAGCAGTTTCAAACCGGAGAGAGTCGGCTACACCTTC.

The chain combines TRBV9 with TRBJ1-1; D possibly corresponds to TRBD1 (6 bases). CDR1 SGDLS and CDR2 YYNGEE come from the germline V gene. This CDR3 has 16 amino acids. Trimming cost V 4 bases and J 11 bases, with 27 bases left between them. The CDR3 is CASSPGGGGWNTGAFF. The CDR3 region has the DNA TGTGCCAGCAGCCCGGGGGGCGGGGGTTGGAACACTGGGGCTTTCTTT.

V usage is TRBV27 and J usage is TRBJ2-3; TRBD2 aligns across 14 bases. The CDR3 length is 16 residues. J lost 6 bases, V lost 4 bases, and 6 bases had no gene match. From germline, CDR1 is MNHEY and CDR2 SMNVEV (reference sequence). CDR3 bases: TGTGCCAGCAGTTCAGGGACTAGCGGGGGAGGGGATACGCAGTATTTT. Translating it yields CASSSGTSGGGDTQYF.